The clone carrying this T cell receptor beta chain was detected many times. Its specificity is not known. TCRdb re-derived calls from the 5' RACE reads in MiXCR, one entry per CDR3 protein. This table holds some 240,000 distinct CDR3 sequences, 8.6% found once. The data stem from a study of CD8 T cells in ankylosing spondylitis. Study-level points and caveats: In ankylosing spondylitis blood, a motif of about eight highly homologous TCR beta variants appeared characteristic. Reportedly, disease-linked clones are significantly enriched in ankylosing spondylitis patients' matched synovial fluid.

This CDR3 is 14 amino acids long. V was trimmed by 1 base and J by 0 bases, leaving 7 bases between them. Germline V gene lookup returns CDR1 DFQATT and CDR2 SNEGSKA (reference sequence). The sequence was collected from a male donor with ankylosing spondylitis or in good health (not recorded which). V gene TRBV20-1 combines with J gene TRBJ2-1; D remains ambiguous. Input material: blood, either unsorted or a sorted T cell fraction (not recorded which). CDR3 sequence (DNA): TGCAGTGCTAGAGGCATCCTCTCCTACAATGAGCAGTTCTTC. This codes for CSARGILSYNEQFF.